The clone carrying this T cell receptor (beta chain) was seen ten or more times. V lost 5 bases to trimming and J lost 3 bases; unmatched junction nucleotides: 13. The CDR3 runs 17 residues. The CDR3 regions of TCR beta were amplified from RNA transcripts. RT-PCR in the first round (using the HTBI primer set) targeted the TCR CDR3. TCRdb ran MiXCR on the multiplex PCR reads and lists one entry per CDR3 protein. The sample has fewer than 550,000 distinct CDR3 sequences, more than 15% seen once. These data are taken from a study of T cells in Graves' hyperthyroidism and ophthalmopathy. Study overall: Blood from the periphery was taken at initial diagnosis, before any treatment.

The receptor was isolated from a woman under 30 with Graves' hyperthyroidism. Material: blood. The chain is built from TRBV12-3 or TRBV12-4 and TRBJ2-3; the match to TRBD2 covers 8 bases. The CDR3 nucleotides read TGTGCCAGCAGTCACCCGGGGGGGGGAGAGGAGACAGATACGCAGTATTTT. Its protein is CASSHPGGGEETDTQYF.